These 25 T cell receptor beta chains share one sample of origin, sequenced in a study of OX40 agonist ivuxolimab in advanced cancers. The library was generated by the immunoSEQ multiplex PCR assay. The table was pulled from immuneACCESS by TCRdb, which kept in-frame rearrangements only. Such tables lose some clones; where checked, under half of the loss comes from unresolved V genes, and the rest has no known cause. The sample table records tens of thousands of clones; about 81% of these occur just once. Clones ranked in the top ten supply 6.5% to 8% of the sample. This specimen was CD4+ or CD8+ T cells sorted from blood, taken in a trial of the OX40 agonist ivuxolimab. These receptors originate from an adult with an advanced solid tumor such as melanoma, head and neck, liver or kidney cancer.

The CDR3 DNA sequence: TGTGCCAGTAACCTACAGGGGGCTTTTGGCTACACCTTC. This encodes CASNLQGAFGYTF. The genes are TRBV19 and TRBJ1-2; 9 bases fit TRBD1. This CDR3 is 13 amino acids long. Per the germline V gene, CDR1 is LNHDA and CDR2 is SQIVND (reference sequence). The V gene end was trimmed by 7 bases and the J gene end by 7 bases; junction bases not matched to a gene: 7.

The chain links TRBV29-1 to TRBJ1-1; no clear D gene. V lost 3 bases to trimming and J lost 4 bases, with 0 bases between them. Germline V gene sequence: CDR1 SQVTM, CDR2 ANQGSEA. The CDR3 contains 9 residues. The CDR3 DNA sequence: TGCAGCGTTGACACTGAAGCTTTCTTT. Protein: CSVDTEAFF. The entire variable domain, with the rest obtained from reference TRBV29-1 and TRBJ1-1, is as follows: SAVISQKPSRDICQRGTSLTIQCQVDSQVTMMFWYRQQPGQSLTLIATANQGSEATYESGFVIDKFPISRPNLTFSTLTVSNMSPEDSSIYLCSVDTEAFFGQGTRLTVV.

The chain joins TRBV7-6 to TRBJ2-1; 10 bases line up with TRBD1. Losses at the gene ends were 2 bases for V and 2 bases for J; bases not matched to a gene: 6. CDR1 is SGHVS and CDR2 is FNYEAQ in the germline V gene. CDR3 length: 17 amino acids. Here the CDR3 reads CASSLNLGTGAYNEQFF. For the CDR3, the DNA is TGTGCCAGCAGCTTAAATTTAGGGACAGGGGCCTACAATGAGCAGTTCTTC.

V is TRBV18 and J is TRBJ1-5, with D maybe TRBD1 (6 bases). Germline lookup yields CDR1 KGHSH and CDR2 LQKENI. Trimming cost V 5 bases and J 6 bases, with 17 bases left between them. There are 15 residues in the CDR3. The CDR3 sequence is CASSIGGAGSQPQHF. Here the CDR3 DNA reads TGTGCCAGCTCAATCGGGGGGGCGGGGAGTCAGCCCCAGCATTTT.

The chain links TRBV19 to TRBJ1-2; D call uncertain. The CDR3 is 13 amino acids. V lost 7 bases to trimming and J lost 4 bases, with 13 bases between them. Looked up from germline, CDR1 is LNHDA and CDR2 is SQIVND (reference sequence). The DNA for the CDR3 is TGTGCCAGTAAACCGTTGTGGCTCTATGGCTACACCTTC. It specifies CASKPLWLYGYTF.

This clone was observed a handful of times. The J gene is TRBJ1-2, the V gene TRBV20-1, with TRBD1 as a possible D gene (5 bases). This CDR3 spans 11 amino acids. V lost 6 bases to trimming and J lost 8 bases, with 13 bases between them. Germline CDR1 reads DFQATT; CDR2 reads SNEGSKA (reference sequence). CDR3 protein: CSAAGTGGYTF. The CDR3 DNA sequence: TGCAGTGCAGCAGGGACTGGGGGCTACACCTTC.

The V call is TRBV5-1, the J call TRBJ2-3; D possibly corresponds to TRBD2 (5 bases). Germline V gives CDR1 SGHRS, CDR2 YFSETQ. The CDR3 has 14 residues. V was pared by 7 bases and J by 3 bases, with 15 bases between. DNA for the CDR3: TGCGCCAGCTGCATAGACGGCGGGACAGATACGCAGTATTTT. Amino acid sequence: CASCIDGGTDTQYF.

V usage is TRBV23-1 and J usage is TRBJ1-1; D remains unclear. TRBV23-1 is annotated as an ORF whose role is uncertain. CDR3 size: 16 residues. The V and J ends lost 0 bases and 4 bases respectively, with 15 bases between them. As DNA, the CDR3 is TGCGCCAGCAGTCAATCGATCCCGGTCTGGAGCACTGAAGCTTTCTTT. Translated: CASSQSIPVWSTEAFF.

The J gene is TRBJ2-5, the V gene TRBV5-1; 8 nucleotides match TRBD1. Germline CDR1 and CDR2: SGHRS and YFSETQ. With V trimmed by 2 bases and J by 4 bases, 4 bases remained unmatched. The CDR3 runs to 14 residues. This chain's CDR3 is CASSFGTGRETQYF. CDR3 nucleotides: TGCGCCAGCAGCTTTGGGACAGGCCGAGAGACCCAGTACTTC.

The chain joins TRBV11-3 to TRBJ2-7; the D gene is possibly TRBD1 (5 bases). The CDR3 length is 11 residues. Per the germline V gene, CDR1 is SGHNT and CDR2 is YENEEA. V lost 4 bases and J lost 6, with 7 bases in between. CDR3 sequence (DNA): TGTGCCAGCAGCTCAGGGTTCGAGCAGTACTTC. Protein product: CASSSGFEQYF.

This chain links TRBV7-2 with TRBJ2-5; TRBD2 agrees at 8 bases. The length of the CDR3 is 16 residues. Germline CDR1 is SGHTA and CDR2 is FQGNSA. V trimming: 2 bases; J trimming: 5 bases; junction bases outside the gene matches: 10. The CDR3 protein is CASSLRAGDGRETQYF. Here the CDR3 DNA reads TGTGCCAGCAGCTTAAGAGCGGGAGATGGAAGGGAGACCCAGTACTTC.

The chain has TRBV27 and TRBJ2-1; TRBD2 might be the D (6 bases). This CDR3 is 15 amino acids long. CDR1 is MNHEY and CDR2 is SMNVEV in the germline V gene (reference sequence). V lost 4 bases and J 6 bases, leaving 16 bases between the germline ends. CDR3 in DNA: TGTGCCAGCAGTTCCCCCCGGAGGGCCGGCAATGAGCAGTTCTTC. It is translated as CASSSPRRAGNEQFF.

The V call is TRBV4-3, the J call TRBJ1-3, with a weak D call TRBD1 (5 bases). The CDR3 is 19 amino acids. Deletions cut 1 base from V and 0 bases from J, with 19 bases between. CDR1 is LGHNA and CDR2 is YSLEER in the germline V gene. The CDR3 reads CASSQVGAGGSRSGNTIYF. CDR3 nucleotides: TGCGCCAGCAGCCAAGTCGGGGCGGGAGGAAGCCGCTCTGGAAACACCATATATTTT.

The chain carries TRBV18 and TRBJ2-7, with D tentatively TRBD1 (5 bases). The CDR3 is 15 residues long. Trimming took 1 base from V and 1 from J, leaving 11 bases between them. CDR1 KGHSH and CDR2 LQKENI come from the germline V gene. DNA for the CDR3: TGTGCCAGCTCACCACAGGCAGGGCCATCCTACGAGCAGTACTTC. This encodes CASSPQAGPSYEQYF.

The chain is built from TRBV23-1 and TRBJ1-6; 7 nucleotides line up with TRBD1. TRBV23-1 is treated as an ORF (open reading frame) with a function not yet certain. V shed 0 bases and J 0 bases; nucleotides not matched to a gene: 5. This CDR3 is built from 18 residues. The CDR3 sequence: CASSQSTGTSSYNSPLHF. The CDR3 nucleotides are TGCGCCAGCAGTCAATCGACAGGGACTAGCTCCTATAATTCACCCCTCCACTTT.

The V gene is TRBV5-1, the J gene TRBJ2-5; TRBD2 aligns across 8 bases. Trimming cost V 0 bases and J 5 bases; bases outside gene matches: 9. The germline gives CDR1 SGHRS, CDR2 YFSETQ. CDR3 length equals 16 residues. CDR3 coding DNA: TGCGCCAGCAGCTTGGAAGCCGGGAGGGGAGGGGAGACCCAGTACTTC. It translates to CASSLEAGRGGETQYF. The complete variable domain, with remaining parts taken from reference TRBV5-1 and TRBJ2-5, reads KAGVTQTPRYLIKTRGQQVTLSCSPISGHRSVSWYQQTPGQGLQFLFEYFSETQRNKGNFPGRFSGRQFSNSRSEMNVSTLELGDSALYLCASSLEAGRGGETQYFGPGTRLLVL.

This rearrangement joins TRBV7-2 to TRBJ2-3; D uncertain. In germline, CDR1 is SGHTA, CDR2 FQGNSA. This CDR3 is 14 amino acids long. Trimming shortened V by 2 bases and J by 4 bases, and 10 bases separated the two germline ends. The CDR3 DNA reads TGTGCCAGCAGCTTACCACATCCCGCAGATACGCAGTATTTT. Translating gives CASSLPHPADTQYF.

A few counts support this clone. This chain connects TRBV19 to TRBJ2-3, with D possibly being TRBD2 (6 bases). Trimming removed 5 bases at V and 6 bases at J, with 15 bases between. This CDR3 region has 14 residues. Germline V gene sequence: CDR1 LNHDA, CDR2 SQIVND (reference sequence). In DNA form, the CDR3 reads TGTGCCAGTAGTTCTTCTGGGGGGATGGATACGCAGTATTTT. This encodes CASSSSGGMDTQYF.

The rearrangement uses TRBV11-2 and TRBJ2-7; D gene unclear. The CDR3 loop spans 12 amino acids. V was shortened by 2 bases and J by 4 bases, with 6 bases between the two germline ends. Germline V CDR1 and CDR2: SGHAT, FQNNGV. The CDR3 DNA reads TGTGCCAGCAGCTTAATGTCATACGAGCAGTACTTC. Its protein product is CASSLMSYEQYF.

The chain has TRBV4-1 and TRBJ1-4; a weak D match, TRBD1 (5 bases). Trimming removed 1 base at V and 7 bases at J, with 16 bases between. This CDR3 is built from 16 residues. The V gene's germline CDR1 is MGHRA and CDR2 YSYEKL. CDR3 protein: CASSQAGKDKGEKLFF. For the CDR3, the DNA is TGCGCCAGCAGCCAAGCTGGAAAGGACAAGGGTGAAAAACTGTTTTTT.

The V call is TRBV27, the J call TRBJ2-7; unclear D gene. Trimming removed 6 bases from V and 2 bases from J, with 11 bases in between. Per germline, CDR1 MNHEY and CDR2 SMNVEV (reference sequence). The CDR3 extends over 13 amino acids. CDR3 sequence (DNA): TGTGCCAGCAGACTGACTGGGACCTACGAGCAGTACTTC. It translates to CASRLTGTYEQYF.

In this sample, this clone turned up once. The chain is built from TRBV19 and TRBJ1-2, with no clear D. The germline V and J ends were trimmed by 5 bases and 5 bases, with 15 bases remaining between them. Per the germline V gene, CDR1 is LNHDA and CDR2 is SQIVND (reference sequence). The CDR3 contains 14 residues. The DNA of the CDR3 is TGTGCCAGTAGTTCAGGTGCTTCCGATTATGGCTACACCTTC. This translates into CASSSGASDYGYTF.

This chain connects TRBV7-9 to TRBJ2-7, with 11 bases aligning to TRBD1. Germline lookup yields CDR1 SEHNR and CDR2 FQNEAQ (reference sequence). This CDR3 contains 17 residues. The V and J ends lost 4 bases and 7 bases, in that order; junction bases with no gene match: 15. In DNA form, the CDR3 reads TGTGCCAGCAGCTCGATTGCGGACGGACAGGGGGCGCGAGAGCAGTACTTC. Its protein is CASSSIADGQGAREQYF.

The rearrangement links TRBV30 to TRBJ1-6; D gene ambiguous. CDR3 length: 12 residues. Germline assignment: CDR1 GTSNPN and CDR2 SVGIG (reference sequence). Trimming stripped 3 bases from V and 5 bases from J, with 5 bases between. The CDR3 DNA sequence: TGTGCCTGGAGCCTTAATAATTCACCCCTCCACTTT. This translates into CAWSLNNSPLHF.

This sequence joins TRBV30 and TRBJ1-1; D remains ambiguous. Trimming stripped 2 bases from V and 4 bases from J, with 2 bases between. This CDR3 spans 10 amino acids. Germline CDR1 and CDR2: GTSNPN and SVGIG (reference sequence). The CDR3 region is CAWSRTEAFF. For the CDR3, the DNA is TGTGCCTGGAGTCGCACTGAAGCTTTCTTT.